Listed here are 3 T cell receptor beta chains from one sample, sequenced in a study of cytomegalovirus exposure and HLA in healthy donors. Primers: 60 Vbeta forward and 13 Jbeta reverse. Sequencing was performed with immunoSEQ multiplex PCR; in TCRdb, only in-frame clones are kept and a portion is missing. This sample has 150,000 to 200,000 clones, with roughly 85% found just once. Material: PBMCs. The origin of the receptors is a woman in her twenties or thirties in good health and CMV-seropositive.

This rearrangement joins TRBV4-2 to TRBJ2-2, with 11 positions matching TRBD2. Germline values: CDR1 LGHNA, CDR2 YNFKEQ. V was pared by 2 bases and J by 3 bases, with 5 bases of the junction left unmatched. This CDR3 region has 17 residues. The CDR3 here is CASSQNGLAGDTGELFF. The CDR3 DNA follows: TGTGCCAGCAGCCAAAACGGACTAGCGGGTGACACCGGGGAGCTGTTTTTT.

The rearrangement uses TRBV7-2 and TRBJ2-3, with D perhaps matching TRBD2 (5 bases). The CDR3 covers 13 residues. The germline V gene encodes CDR1 SGHTA and CDR2 FQGNSA. The V end lost 2 bases, the J end lost 15 bases, and 18 bases lay between the germline ends. The CDR3 loop reads CASSLSWGVASYF. In DNA, the CDR3 is TGTGCCAGCAGCTTAAGTTGGGGAGTCGCGAGCTATTTT.

The chain joins TRBV27 to TRBJ2-2; D perhaps matches TRBD1 (5 bases). Germline V gene lookup returns CDR1 MNHEY and CDR2 SMNVEV (reference sequence). V was trimmed by 4 bases and J by 2 bases, leaving 8 bases between them. The CDR3 covers 14 residues. The CDR3 DNA reads TGTGCCAGCAGTTCTCAGGGCAACACCGGGGAGCTGTTTTTT. It specifies CASSSQGNTGELFF.